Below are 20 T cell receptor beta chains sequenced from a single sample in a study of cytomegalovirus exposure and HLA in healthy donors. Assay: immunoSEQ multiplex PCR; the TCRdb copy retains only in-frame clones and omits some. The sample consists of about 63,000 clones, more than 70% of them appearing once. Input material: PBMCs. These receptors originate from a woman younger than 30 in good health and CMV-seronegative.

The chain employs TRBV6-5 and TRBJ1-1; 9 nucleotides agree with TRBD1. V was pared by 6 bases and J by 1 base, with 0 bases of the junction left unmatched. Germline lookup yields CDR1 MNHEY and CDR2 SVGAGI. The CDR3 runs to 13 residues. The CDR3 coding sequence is TGTGCCAGCAGACAGGGGGCGAACACTGAAGCTTTCTTT. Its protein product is CASRQGANTEAFF.

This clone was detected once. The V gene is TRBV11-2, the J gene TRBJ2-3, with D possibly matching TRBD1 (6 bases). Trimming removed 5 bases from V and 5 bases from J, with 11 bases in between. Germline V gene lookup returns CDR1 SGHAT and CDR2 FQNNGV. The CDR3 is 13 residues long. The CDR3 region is CASSQGTGDTQYF. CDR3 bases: TGTGCCAGCAGCCAGGGGACGGGAGATACGCAGTATTTT.

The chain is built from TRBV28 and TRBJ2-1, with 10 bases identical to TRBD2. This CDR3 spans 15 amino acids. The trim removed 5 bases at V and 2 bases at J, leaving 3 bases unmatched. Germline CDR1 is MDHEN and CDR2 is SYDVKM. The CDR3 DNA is TGTGCCAGCAGTGAGAGCGGGAGGGCCTACAATGAGCAGTTCTTC. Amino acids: CASSESGRAYNEQFF.

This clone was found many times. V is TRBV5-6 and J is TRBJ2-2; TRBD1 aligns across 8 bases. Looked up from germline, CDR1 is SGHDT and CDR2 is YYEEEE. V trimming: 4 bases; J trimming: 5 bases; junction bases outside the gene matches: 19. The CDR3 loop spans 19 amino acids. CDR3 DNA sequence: TGTGCCAGCAGCCACCGGGACAGGTTTCCCCGGAGGTGGACCGGGGAGCTGTTTTTT. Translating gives CASSHRDRFPRRWTGELFF.

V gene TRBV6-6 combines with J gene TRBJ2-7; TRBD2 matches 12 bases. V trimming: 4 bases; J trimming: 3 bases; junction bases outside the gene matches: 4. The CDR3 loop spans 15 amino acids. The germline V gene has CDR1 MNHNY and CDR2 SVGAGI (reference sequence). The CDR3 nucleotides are TGTGCCAGCAGTTCCGGGACTAGCGGGCTCTACGAGCAGTACTTC. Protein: CASSSGTSGLYEQYF.

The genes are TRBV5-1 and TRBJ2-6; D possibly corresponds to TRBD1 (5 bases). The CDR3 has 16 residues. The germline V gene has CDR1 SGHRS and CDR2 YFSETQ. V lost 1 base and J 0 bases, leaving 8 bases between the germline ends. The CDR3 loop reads CASSLTGTSGANVLTF. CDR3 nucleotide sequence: TGCGCCAGCAGCTTGACAGGAACCTCTGGGGCCAACGTCCTGACTTTC. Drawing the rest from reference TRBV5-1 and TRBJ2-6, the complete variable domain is KAGVTQTPRYLIKTRGQQVTLSCSPISGHRSVSWYQQTPGQGLQFLFEYFSETQRNKGNFPGRFSGRQFSNSRSEMNVSTLELGDSALYLCASSLTGTSGANVLTFGAGSRLTVL.

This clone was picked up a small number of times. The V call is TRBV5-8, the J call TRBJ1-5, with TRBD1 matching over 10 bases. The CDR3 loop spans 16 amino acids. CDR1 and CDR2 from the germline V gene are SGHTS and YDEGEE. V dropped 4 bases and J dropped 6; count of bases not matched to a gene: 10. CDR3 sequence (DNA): TGTGCCAGCAGCGCAGCATGGGACAGGGGCGGTCAGCCCCAGCATTTT. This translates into CASSAAWDRGGQPQHF.

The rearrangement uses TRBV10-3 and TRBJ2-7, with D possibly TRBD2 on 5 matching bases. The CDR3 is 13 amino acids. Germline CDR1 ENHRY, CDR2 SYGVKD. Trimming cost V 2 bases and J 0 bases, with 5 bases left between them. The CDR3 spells CAISEGSSYEQYF. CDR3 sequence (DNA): TGTGCCATCAGTGAGGGGAGCTCCTACGAGCAGTACTTC.

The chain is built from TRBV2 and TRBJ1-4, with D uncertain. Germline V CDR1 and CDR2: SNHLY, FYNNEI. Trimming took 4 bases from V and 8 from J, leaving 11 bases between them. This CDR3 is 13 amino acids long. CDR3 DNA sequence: TGTGCCAGCAGTGGGCGGCTAAGAGAAAAACTGTTTTTT. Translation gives CASSGRLREKLFF.

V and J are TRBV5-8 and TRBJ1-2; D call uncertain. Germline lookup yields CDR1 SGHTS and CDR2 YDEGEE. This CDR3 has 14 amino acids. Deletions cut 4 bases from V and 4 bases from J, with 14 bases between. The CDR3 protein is CASSPGVGSYGYTF. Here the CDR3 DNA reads TGTGCCAGCAGCCCCGGGGTGGGGTCCTATGGCTACACCTTC.

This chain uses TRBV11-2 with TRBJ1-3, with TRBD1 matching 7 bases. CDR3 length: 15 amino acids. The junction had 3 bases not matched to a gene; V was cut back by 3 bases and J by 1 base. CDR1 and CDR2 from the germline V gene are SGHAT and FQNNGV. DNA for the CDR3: TGTGCCAGCAGCTTCAACAGGGGATCTGGAAACACCATATATTTT. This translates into CASSFNRGSGNTIYF.

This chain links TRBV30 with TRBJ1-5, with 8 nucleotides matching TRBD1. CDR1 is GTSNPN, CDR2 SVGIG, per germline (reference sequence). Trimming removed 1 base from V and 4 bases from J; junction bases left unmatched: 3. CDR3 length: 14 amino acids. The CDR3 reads CAWSGGQVNQPQHF. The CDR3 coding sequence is TGTGCCTGGAGTGGGGGACAGGTTAATCAGCCCCAGCATTTT.

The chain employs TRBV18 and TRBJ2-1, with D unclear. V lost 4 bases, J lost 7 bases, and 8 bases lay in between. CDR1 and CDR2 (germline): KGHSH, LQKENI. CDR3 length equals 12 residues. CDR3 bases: TGTGCCAGCTCACTGACTCAGAATGAGCAGTTCTTC. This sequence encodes CASSLTQNEQFF.

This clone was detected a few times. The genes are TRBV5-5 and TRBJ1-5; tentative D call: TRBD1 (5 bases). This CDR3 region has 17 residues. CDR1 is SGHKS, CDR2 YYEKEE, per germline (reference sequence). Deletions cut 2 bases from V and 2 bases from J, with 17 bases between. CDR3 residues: CASSLFLGGRGNQPQHF. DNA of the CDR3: TGTGCCAGCAGCTTATTCTTGGGGGGTAGAGGCAATCAGCCCCAGCATTTT.

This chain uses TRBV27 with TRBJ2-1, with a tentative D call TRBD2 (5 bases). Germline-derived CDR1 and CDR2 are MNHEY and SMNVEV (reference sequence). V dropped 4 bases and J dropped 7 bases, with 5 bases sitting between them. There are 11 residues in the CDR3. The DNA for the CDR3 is TGTGCCAGCAGTTCGGGGAATGAGCAGTTCTTC. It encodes CASSSGNEQFF.

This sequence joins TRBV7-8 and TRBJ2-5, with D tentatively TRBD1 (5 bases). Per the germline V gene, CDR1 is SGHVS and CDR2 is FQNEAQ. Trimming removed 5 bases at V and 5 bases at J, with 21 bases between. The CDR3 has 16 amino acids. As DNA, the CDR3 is TGTGCCAGCAGCCCCCGGGTGGGGCTTGTTTCTGAGACCCAGTACTTC. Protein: CASSPRVGLVSETQYF.

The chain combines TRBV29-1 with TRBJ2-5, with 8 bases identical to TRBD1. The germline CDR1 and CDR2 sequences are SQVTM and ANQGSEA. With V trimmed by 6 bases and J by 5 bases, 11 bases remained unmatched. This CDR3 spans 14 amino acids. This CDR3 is CSVTHLGQGETQYF. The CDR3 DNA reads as TGCAGCGTGACTCACTTAGGACAGGGCGAGACCCAGTACTTC.

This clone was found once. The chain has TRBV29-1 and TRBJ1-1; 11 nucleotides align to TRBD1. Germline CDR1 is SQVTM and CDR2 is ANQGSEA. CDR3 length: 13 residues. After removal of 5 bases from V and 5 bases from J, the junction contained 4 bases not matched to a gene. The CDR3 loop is CSVRTGGETEAFF. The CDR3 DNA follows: TGCAGCGTTCGGACAGGGGGCGAAACTGAAGCTTTCTTT.

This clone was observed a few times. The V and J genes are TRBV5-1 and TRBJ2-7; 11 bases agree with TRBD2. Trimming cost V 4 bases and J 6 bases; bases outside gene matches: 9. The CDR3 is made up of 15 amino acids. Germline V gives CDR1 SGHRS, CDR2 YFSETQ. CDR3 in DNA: TGCGCCAGCAGCAGAACTAGCGGGGGAGTCGCCGAGCAGTACTTC. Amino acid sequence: CASSRTSGGVAEQYF.

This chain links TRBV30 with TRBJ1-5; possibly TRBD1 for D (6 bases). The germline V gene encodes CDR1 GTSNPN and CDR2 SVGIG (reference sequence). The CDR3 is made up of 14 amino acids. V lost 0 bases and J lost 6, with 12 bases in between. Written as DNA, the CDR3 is TGTGCCTGGAGTGTACGGGCAGGGGCTCAGCCCCAGCATTTT. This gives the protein CAWSVRAGAQPQHF.